These 18 T cell receptor beta chains came from one sample sequenced in a study of prognosis after radiotherapy for stage I lung cancer. By two-round multiplex PCR, the TCR beta CDR3 was amplified from genomic DNA. Primers targeting each individual TRBV and TRBJ gene were applied in first-round PCR. MiXCR, run by TCRdb on the multiplex PCR reads, gives a single entry per CDR3 protein. This sample has 12,000 or so distinct CDR3 sequences, with around a third found just once. Sequencing was performed on PBMCs, taken before or after stereotactic body radiation therapy (not recorded which). The receptor source for this set is a donor of 50 years or more with non-small cell lung cancer.

A remark on this clonotype: Compared with germline, one end of the junction differs, possibly owing to a read error. The V call is TRBV11-2, the J call TRBJ1-1; 7 nucleotides match TRBD1. CDR1 and CDR2 (germline): SGHAT, FQNNGV. CDR3 length: 13 residues. For the CDR3, the DNA is TGCGCCAGCAGCTTGGTCAGGGGGACTCAAGCTTTCTTT. This gives the protein CASSLVRGTQAFF.

A word on this clonotype: One base separates it from a far larger clone, so it is likely a read error. The rearrangement uses TRBV6-1 and TRBJ2-5; 9 bases agree with TRBD2. The assigned J gene may be wrong: the sequence end matches TRBJ2-1 better. The CDR3 runs to 17 residues. Germline CDR1 MNHNS, CDR2 SASEGT. The CDR3 is CASSDGGAGGHDNEQFF. CDR3 sequence (DNA): TGTGCCAGCAGCGACGGAGGCGCGGGAGGGCACGACAATGAGCAGTTCTTC.

The chain carries TRBV12-3 or TRBV12-4 and TRBJ2-4, with TRBD2 identical over 7 bases. This CDR3 is built from 17 residues. V shed 4 bases and J 1 base; nucleotides not matched to a gene: 10. The CDR3: CASSYWGGCLAKNIQYF. CDR3 coding DNA: TGTGCCAGCAGTTATTGGGGGGGGTGTCTTGCCAAAAACATTCAGTACTTC.

About this clonotype: This likely reflects a read error, since a far larger clone is one base away. V gene TRBV6-6 combines with J gene TRBJ1-2; D uncertain. Germline V gives CDR1 MNHNY, CDR2 SVGAGI (reference sequence). V lost 0 bases to trimming and J lost 0 bases, with 5 bases between them. The CDR3 contains 14 residues. CDR3 amino acids: CASSYSVTNYGYTF. Here the CDR3 DNA reads TGTGCCAGCAGTTACTCGGTAACTAACTATGGCTACACCTTC.

This clonotype has at least ten counts. The chain recombines TRBV11-2 with TRBJ1-1; possibly TRBD1 for D (6 bases). CDR1 is SGHAT and CDR2 is FQNNGV in the germline V gene. The germline V and J ends were trimmed by 8 bases and 4 bases, with 14 bases remaining between them. The CDR3 consists of 13 residues. CDR3 in amino acids: CASRLFRGTEAFF. The CDR3 nucleotides are TGTGCCAGCCGCCTTTTCAGGGGCACTGAAGCTTTCTTT.

As for this clonotype: A far larger clone is off by one base, so a read error is likely. The rearrangement joins TRBV6-5 to TRBJ2-5; no clear D. The V gene's germline CDR1 is MNHEY and CDR2 SVGAGI. The CDR3 is 10 amino acids. The CDR3 DNA follows: TGTGCCAGCAGTTTTGAGACCCATTACTTC. It yields the protein CASSFETHYF.

Points on this clonotype: One base separates it from a far larger clone, so it is likely a read error. The CDR3 DNA sequence: TGTGCCAGCAGCCCCGGTTTTAACACCGGGGAGCTGTTTTTT. It is translated as CASSPGFNTGELFF. The V and J genes are TRBV7-9 and TRBJ2-2; the D is unclear. Trimming removed 5 bases at V and 2 bases at J, with 9 bases between. The CDR3 is 14 residues long. CDR1 and CDR2 from the germline V gene are SEHNR and FQNEAQ (reference sequence). Variable domain in full (rest from reference TRBV7-9 and TRBJ2-2): DTGVSQNPRHKITKRGQNVTFRCDPISEHNRLYWYRQTLGQGPEFLTYFQNEAQLEKSRLLSDRFSAERPKGSFSTLEIQRTEQGDSAMYLCASSPGFNTGELFFGEGSRLTVL.

Ten or more counts support this clonotype. V usage is TRBV7-8 and J usage is TRBJ1-5; D unresolved. The V gene's germline CDR1 is SGHVS and CDR2 FQNEAQ. The CDR3 length is 14 residues. Trimming cost V 3 bases and J 6 bases, with 12 bases left between them. The CDR3 bases are TGTGCCAGCAGCTTGTTTGTGGGGTTTCAGCCCCAGCATTTT. The encoded protein is CASSLFVGFQPQHF.

As for this clonotype: Since the CDR3 does not end with the conserved phenylalanine or tryptophan, this likely comes from a read error. The gene calls are TRBV18 and TRBJ1-2, with D possibly TRBD1 on 6 matching bases. The V end lost 8 bases, the J end lost 7 bases, and 20 bases lay between the germline ends. In germline, CDR1 is KGHSH, CDR2 LQKENI. The CDR3 has 14 amino acids. CDR3 in DNA: TGTGCCAGCACCTTCGTCCCGGACAGTCCTGGCTACACCTTA. Translated, it gives CASTFVPDSPGYTL.

This clonotype was observed many times. A read error may account for a junction end that differs from germline. This rearrangement joins TRBV6-2 or TRBV6-3 to TRBJ2-1; no clear D. This CDR3 region has 13 residues. Germline loops: CDR1 MNHEY, CDR2 SVGEGT. The CDR3 region has the DNA TGTGTCAGCTCTAGTTTCCCCTACAATGAGCAGTTCTTC. This encodes CVSSSFPYNEQFF.

J is TRBJ1-1 and V is TRBV12-3 or TRBV12-4, with D hard to call. V dropped 3 bases and J dropped 0 bases, with 11 bases sitting between them. The CDR3 has 15 residues. As DNA, the CDR3 is TGTGCCAGCAGTTTCGACCGGAGGATGAACACTGAAGCTTTCTTT. Protein: CASSFDRRMNTEAFF.

Many counts were recorded for this clonotype. This sequence joins TRBV7-9 and TRBJ1-5; tentatively, D is TRBD1 (6 bases). V was cut by 5 bases and J by 3 bases, with 8 bases left in between. The CDR3 totals 13 residues. Germline V lookup: CDR1 SEHNR, CDR2 FQNEAQ (reference sequence). CDR3 in amino acids: CASSRTDNQPQHF. The CDR3 coding sequence is TGTGCCAGCAGCAGGACAGACAATCAGCCCCAGCATTTT.

This clonotype was counted at least ten times. The genes are TRBV4-2 and TRBJ1-4; D ambiguous. The V gene lost 2 bases and the J gene lost 3 bases, with 13 bases spanning the gap. The CDR3 length is 16 residues. CDR1 is LGHNA and CDR2 is YNFKEQ in the germline V gene. CDR3 residues: CASSQHLRGANEKLFF. CDR3 in DNA: TGTGCCAGCAGCCAACATCTCCGGGGAGCTAATGAAAAACTGTTTTTT.

By frequency in the sample, this clonotype is medium-sized. V is TRBV27 and J is TRBJ1-6, with D possibly matching TRBD1 (6 bases). The ends were cut back, 3 bases at V and 7 bases at J, with 10 bases in the middle. The CDR3 is 14 amino acids. Germline assignment: CDR1 MNHEY and CDR2 SMNVEV (reference sequence). CDR3 amino acids: CASSFYRANSPLHF. The CDR3 DNA sequence: TGTGCCAGCAGTTTCTACAGGGCCAATTCACCCCTCCACTTT.

This clonotype has a count of ten or more. The chain joins TRBV9 to TRBJ1-1; D is perhaps TRBD1 (6 bases). With 3 bases removed from V and 1 base from J, the gap between germline ends came to 13 bases. The CDR3 sequence is 15 residues long. The germline gives CDR1 SGDLS, CDR2 YYNGEE. The CDR3 spells CASSGTVNPNTEAFF. DNA for the CDR3: TGTGCCAGCAGCGGGACAGTCAATCCGAACACTGAAGCTTTCTTT. Full variable domain (missing parts from reference TRBV9 and TRBJ1-1): DSGVTQTPKHLITATGQRVTLRCSPRSGDLSVYWYQQSLDQGLQFLIQYYNGEERAKGNILERFSAQQFPDLHSELNLSSLELGDSALYFCASSGTVNPNTEAFFGQGTRLTVV.

This clonotype was counted many times. One junction end disagrees with the germline gene, perhaps due to a read error. The chain is built from TRBV15 and TRBJ2-5; 11 positions agree with TRBD2. The CDR3 has 14 amino acids. Germline loops: CDR1 LNHNV, CDR2 YYDKDF (reference sequence). This CDR3 is CATSPPGLAECACF. Written as DNA, the CDR3 is TGTGCCACCAGCCCGCCGGGACTAGCGGAGTGCGCGTGCTTC.

This clonotype appeared once. This sequence joins TRBV24-1 and TRBJ2-1; 12 bases match TRBD2. CDR3 length: 20 amino acids. Germline V gives CDR1 KGHDR, CDR2 SFDVKD. The J segment lost 8 bases and the V segment lost 2 bases, leaving 18 bases of the junction unmatched. CDR3 bases: TGTGCCACCAGTGATTCGGTACGACTAGCGGGAGCAGTCTCTCCAGATGAGCAGTTCTTC. Translating gives CATSDSVRLAGAVSPDEQFF.

In this sample, this clonotype turned up many times. The chain carries TRBV5-4 and TRBJ2-3, with 15 bases lining up with TRBD2. With V trimmed by 3 bases and J by 3 bases, 8 bases remained unmatched. The germline gives CDR1 SGHNT, CDR2 YYREEE (reference sequence). The CDR3 has 18 residues. The CDR3 protein is CASSYGLAGGPGTDTQYF. CDR3 nucleotides: TGTGCCAGCAGCTATGGACTAGCGGGAGGGCCAGGAACAGATACGCAGTATTTT.